This TCR beta chain was identified in a study of blood T cell repertoires in COVID-19. Across the study: T cells, B-cell-depleted T cells, or PBMCs provided the cDNA or gDNA that served as material.

Cohort allocation depended upon clinical history that participants reported. V lost 8 bases to trimming and J lost 7 bases, with 21 bases between them. Germline CDR1 and CDR2: MNHEY and SMNVEV (reference sequence). The CDR3 covers 15 residues. Authors' methods: Researchers report that nucleated cell counts were estimated from reference gene primer amplification. Clones were read by immunoSEQ multiplex PCR, and TCRdb kept only the in-frame ones, dropping some. V, J and clone size reflect that table, while D and trimming were determined from the DNA. The table has 200,000 to 250,000 clones, about 82% seen once. This clone has only a few counts.

This chain uses TRBV27 with TRBJ1-5; a weak D match, TRBD1 (6 bases). The sequencing input was PBMCs or T cells enriched from blood (not recorded which). The receptor's source is a woman between 45 and 60 years old who had recovered from COVID-19. CDR3 sequence reads: CASGDGGRVYQPQHF. The CDR3 DNA follows: TGTGCCAGCGGTGACGGGGGGCGAGTTTACCAGCCCCAGCATTTT.